This record looks at one TCR beta chain sequence and its context. This CDR3 comprises 14 residues. Trimming at V came to 6 bases and at J to 6 bases, leaving 6 bases not matched to a gene. Germline V gives CDR1 MDHEN, CDR2 SYDVKM. The sample comes from a study of control samples from healthy donors and cancer patients. Assay used: immunoSEQ multiplex PCR; TCRdb lists only in-frame clones, some missing. The data contain 90,000 or so clones, 70% to 90% of them singletons. This clonotype was sampled from a woman in her sixties or seventies in good health. The sequenced material came from blood. V and J are TRBV28 and TRBJ2-1; TRBD2 matches at 9 bases. In nucleotides, the CDR3 is TGTGCCAGCAGGGCGGGAGGGCCGAGCAATGAGCAGTTCTTC. This encodes CASRAGGPSNEQFF.